These T cell receptor beta chains were read from a single sample in a study of cytomegalovirus exposure and HLA in healthy donors. The method was immunoSEQ multiplex PCR; TCRdb's version includes in-frame clones alone and lacks a portion of them. The repertoire includes over 75,000 clones, approximately 76% of them detected once, and roughly 7% sits in the top ten. Sequenced material: PBMCs. Receptors originate from a man aged 35 to 55 in good health and CMV-seropositive. Both conserved end residues are trimmed from each CDR3. Rows give clone size only sometimes, using once, few, many, or a class for an expanded clone.

V gene,clone size,CDR3 protein
TRBV7-6,-,ASSLLLAGGPVGELF
TRBV9,-,ASSVAGASYEQY
TRBV7-9,-,ASSSPGGGDGSSPLH
TRBV7-6,-,ASSLVLAGGPGEQF
TRBV19,-,ASSLWSGTEYNEQF
TRBV5-4,-,ASSLGGGLETQY
TRBV6-5,-,ASSAGAQDSPLH
TRBV5-5,once,ASSFSGQGNYGYT
TRBV6-6,-,ASSYYTGNTEAF
TRBV21-1,few,ASSAKEVAGEETQY
TRBV6-5,-,ASSYSISENQPQH
TRBV5-6,-,ASSLSGTGGRGHPETQY
TRBV7-8,-,ASSLSGRAGELF
TRBV25-1,-,ASSDRGRPYEQY
TRBV4-1,-,ASSQDRDSNQPQH
TRBV7-9,-,ASSPPDRAGRLF
TRBV14,-,ASSQGGRSYEQY
TRBV9,-,ASSPGTFSTYEQY
TRBV5-1,-,ASSLEGGAGTGELF
TRBV28,-,ASSPPGLTANYGYT
TRBV7-3,-,ASSPYGGRTGYQETQY
TRBV15,-,ATERQGASGNTIY
TRBV9,-,ASSVAGAPQETQY
TRBV6-6,-,ASRATGGQETQY
TRBV5-1,-,ASGPDSINEKLF
TRBV6-5,-,ASSYPVAGGGQPQH
TRBV18,-,ASSPQGAGTEAF
TRBV12-5,-,ASGLPQDILNTEAF
TRBV10-1,-,ASSRTQNTGELF
TRBV9,-,ASSVGSIASGDTQY
TRBV5-6,few,ASSGGVSGGIQY
TRBV11-2,-,ASSSYNTQY
TRBV5-4,once,ASRRGQGSGALQETQY
TRBV6-1,-,ASSEQAPNTGELF
TRBV5-4,few,ASSSQLGDTQY
TRBV14,-,ASSQAGQIASYEQY
TRBV5-1,-,ASSPSDTQY
TRBV5-6,once,ASSFTTGEAF
TRBV7-9,-,ASSAAGKGSTDTQY
TRBV19,-,ASTSGQGNQPQH